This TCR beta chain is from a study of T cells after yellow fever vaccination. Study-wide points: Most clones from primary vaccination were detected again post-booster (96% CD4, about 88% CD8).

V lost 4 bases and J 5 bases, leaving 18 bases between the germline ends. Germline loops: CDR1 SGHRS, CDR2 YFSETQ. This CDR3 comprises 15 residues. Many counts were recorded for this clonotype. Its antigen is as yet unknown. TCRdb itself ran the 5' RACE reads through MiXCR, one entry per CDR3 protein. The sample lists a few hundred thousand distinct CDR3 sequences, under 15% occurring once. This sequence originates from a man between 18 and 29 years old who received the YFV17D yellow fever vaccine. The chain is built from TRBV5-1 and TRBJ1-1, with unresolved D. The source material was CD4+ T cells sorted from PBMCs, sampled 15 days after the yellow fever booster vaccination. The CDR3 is CASSPLWGWETEAFF. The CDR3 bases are TGCGCCAGCAGCCCACTTTGGGGTTGGGAGACTGAAGCTTTCTTT. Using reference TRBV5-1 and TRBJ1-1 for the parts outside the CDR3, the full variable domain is KAGVTQTPRYLIKTRGQQVTLSCSPISGHRSVSWYQQTPGQGLQFLFEYFSETQRNKGNFPGRFSGRQFSNSRSEMNVSTLELGDSALYLCASSPLWGWETEAFFGQGTRLTVV.